The entry that follows covers one T cell receptor beta chain sequence. No antigen is known for it. As for the donors, each was a healthy bone marrow donor. This entry is derived from a study of cytomegalovirus exposure and HLA in healthy donors. Study results and caveats: Per a later analysis, 15,000 to 20,000 TCR beta sequences showed association with HLA alleles at 0.05 false discovery rate. Most TCR beta V segments were productive about 87% or about 30% of the time in an earlier analysis. Among TCR beta chains, those listed as cytomegalovirus-associated numbered over 150.

PCR used 60 Vbeta primers and 13 Jbeta primers. Clones were sequenced by immunoSEQ multiplex PCR, and TCRdb holds only the in-frame ones, with some missing. There are around 180,000 clones in the sample; roughly four fifths occur only once, and roughly 0.5% lies in the top ten. Germline loops: CDR1 MNHNS, CDR2 SASEGT. The CDR3 totals 15 residues. The ends lost 3 bases at V and 2 bases at J; junction bases unmatched: 5. Sequenced: PBMCs. V usage is TRBV6-1 and J usage is TRBJ2-5; 8 positions agree with TRBD1. The clonotype originates from a woman in her forties or fifties in good health and CMV-seronegative. The CDR3 region is CASSDFRQGQETQYF. CDR3 DNA: TGTGCCAGCAGTGACTTCCGACAGGGGCAAGAGACCCAGTACTTC.